The present T cell receptor beta chain was sequenced within a study of T cells after yellow fever vaccination. MiXCR, applied by TCRdb to the 5' RACE reads, yields one record per CDR3 protein. The sample carries 550,000 or so distinct CDR3 sequences, 15% to 20% recorded once. CDR3 length: 15 residues. J lost 5 bases, V lost 2 bases, and 8 bases had no gene match. Germline V gives CDR1 MNHEY, CDR2 SVGAGI. The chain joins TRBV6-5 to TRBJ2-7, with 8 positions matching TRBD1. Sequenced here: PBMCs, sampled 15 days after the yellow fever booster vaccination. The TCR sequence derives from a man aged 25-40 years who received the YFV17D yellow fever vaccine. The CDR3 DNA reads as TGTGCCAGCAGTTACCGGCCCCAGGGGGCCAACGAGCAGTACTTC. Its protein product is CASSYRPQGANEQYF.